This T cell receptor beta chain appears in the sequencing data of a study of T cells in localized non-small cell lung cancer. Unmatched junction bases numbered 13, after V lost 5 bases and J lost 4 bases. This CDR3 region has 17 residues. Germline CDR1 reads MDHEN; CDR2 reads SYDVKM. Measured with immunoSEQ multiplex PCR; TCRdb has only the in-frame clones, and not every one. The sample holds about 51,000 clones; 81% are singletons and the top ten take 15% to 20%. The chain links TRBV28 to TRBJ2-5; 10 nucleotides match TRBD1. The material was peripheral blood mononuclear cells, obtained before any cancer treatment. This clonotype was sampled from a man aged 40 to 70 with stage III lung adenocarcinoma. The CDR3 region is CASSRQGARGGVETQYF. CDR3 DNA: TGTGCCAGCAGTCGACAGGGGGCAAGGGGTGGGGTAGAGACCCAGTACTTC. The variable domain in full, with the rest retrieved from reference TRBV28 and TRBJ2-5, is DVKVTQSSRYLVKRTGEKVFLECVQDMDHENMFWYRQDPGLGLRLIYFSYDVKMKEKGDIPEGYSVSREKKERFSLILESASTNQTSMYLCASSRQGARGGVETQYFGPGTRLLVL.